This entry concerns a single T cell receptor (beta chain). These data originate in a study of blood T cell repertoires in COVID-19. On the study more broadly: Collection of acute and convalescent COVID-19 samples took place in the United States, Italy and Spain. Sources were T cells, B-cell-depleted T cells, or PBMCs; the material itself was cDNA or gDNA.

Per the authors' pipeline: It was from reference gene primer amplification that nucleated cell counts were estimated. Using immunoSEQ multiplex PCR, the repertoire was profiled, and TCRdb retains in-frame clones only, with some absent. V and J calls plus clone size are reproduced from that table; the DNA served to infer D and trimming. The sample shows under 400,000 clones, around 91% of them seen only once. The TCR sequence derives from a man between 18 and 29 years old with active or convalescent COVID-19. The sample was peripheral blood.

The CDR3, as DNA: TGTGCCACCAGGACAGCCATGAACACTGAAGCTTTCTTT. This gives the protein CATRTAMNTEAFF. The genes are TRBV15 and TRBJ1-1; tentatively, D is TRBD1 (5 bases). Per the germline V gene, CDR1 is LNHNV and CDR2 is YYDKDF (reference sequence). This CDR3 region has 13 residues. V lost 6 bases and J 0 bases, leaving 8 bases between the germline ends.